This T cell receptor (beta chain) was observed in a study of blood T cell repertoires in COVID-19. Per germline, CDR1 LNHDA and CDR2 SQIVND (reference sequence). CDR3 length: 14 amino acids. V lost 7 bases and J lost 5, with 15 bases in between. Repertoires were generated with immunoSEQ multiplex PCR, while TCRdb's copy carries only in-frame clones and drops some. The table shows over 150,000 clones, with 85% to 90% occurring only once. The sample was peripheral blood. The sequence was collected from a man between 60 and 70 years old with COVID-19, enrolled during active disease. This chain uses TRBV19 with TRBJ1-5, with D perhaps TRBD1 (6 bases). CDR3 coding DNA: TGTGCCAGTAACACAGGGAATTACGATCAGCCCCAGCATTTT. Translating gives CASNTGNYDQPQHF.